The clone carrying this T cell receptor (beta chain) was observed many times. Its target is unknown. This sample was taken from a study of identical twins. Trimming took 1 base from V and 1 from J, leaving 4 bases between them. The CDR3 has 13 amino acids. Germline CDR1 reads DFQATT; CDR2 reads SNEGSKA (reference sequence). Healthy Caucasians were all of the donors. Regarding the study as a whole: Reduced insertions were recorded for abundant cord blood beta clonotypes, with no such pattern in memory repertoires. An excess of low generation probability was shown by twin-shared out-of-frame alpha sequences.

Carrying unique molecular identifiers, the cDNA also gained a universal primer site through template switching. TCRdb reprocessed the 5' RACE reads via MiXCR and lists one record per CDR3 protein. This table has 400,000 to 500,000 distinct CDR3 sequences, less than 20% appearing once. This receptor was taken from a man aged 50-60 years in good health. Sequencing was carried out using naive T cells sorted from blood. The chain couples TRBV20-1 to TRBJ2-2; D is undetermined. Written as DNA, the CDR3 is TGCAGTGCTAGAGGGGGGAACACCGGGGAGCTGTTTTTT. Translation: CSARGGNTGELFF.